Listed here are 19 T cell receptor beta chains from one sample, sequenced in a study of blood T cell repertoires in COVID-19. Method: immunoSEQ multiplex PCR; TCRdb's copy keeps in-frame clones and lacks some. Seen here are approximately 440,000 clones, 80% to 95% observed once, and the top ten hold about 0.6%. What was sequenced was PBMCs or T cells enriched from blood (not recorded which). All receptors derive from a man aged 18 to 30 who had recovered from COVID-19.

The CDR3 region has the DNA TGTGCCAGCAGTTTAGAGACAGTAAACCGCTATGGCTACACCTTC. Protein product: CASSLETVNRYGYTF. The chain couples TRBV28 to TRBJ1-2; TRBD1 might be the D (5 bases). The germline gives CDR1 MDHEN, CDR2 SYDVKM. This CDR3 contains 15 residues. V lost 2 bases and J 4 bases, leaving 14 bases between the germline ends.

The CDR3 DNA reads TGTGCCAGCAGTGAGGGGGACAGGGGCAATCAGCCCCAGCATTTT. Translation: CASSEGDRGNQPQHF. The rearrangement uses TRBV2 and TRBJ1-5; 9 nucleotides align to TRBD1. This CDR3 is 15 amino acids long. The ends lost 3 bases at V and 2 bases at J; junction bases unmatched: 2. In germline, CDR1 is SNHLY, CDR2 FYNNEI. Together with reference TRBV2 and TRBJ1-5, the CDR3 gives the full variable domain: EPEVTQTPSHQVTQMGQEVILRCVPISNHLYFYWYRQILGQKVEFLVSFYNNEISEKSEIFDDQFSVERPDGSNFTLKIRSTKLEDSAMYFCASSEGDRGNQPQHFGDGTRLSIL.

The CDR3 spells CASSPGQGVRDQPQHF. The CDR3 DNA sequence: TGTGCCAGCAGCCCGGGACAGGGGGTGAGGGATCAGCCCCAGCATTTT. The chain carries TRBV9 and TRBJ1-5; 11 bases are shared with TRBD1. This CDR3 has 16 residues. V was clipped by 4 bases and J by 5 bases; unmatched bases: 8. The germline gives CDR1 SGDLS, CDR2 YYNGEE.

As to this clone: The sample contains more than one DNA sequence encoding this CDR3. V and J are TRBV5-1 and TRBJ2-7; tentative D call: TRBD2 (5 bases). The germline gives CDR1 SGHRS, CDR2 YFSETQ. This CDR3 contains 12 residues. V lost 0 bases, J lost 4 bases, and 5 bases lay in between. CDR3 bases: TGCGCCAGCAGCTTGGGCGGGTACGAGCAGTACTTC. Residues: CASSLGGYEQYF. The variable domain in full, completed from reference TRBV5-1 and TRBJ2-7, reads KAGVTQTPRYLIKTRGQQVTLSCSPISGHRSVSWYQQTPGQGLQFLFEYFSETQRNKGNFPGRFSGRQFSNSRSEMNVSTLELGDSALYLCASSLGGYEQYFGPGTRLTVT.

The chain has TRBV19 and TRBJ1-1; D is undetermined. There are 12 residues in the CDR3. From germline, CDR1 is LNHDA and CDR2 SQIVND (reference sequence). Trimming removed 10 bases from V and 4 bases from J, with 13 bases in between. The CDR3 loop is CAIHFGSTEAFF. CDR3 DNA: TGTGCCATTCATTTTGGTAGCACTGAAGCTTTCTTT.

V gene TRBV2 combines with J gene TRBJ2-1; 7 bases are shared with TRBD1. Per the germline V gene, CDR1 is SNHLY and CDR2 is FYNNEI. The V gene end was trimmed by 5 bases and the J gene end by 7 bases; junction bases not matched to a gene: 11. The CDR3 consists of 15 residues. CDR3 bases: TGTGCCAGCAGTCCCTACAGGGGTTCGAGGAATGAGCAGTTCTTC. Its protein is CASSPYRGSRNEQFF.

In its sample, this clone was seen a few times. The CDR3 nucleotides read TGTGCCAGCAGCTCGGAGACAGGCTATAATTCACCCCTCCACTTT. It encodes CASSSETGYNSPLHF. The rearrangement links TRBV7-2 to TRBJ1-6, with D maybe TRBD1 (6 bases). Germline V gives CDR1 SGHTA, CDR2 FQGNSA. The CDR3 is 15 residues long. Trimming took off 4 bases at V and 3 bases at J, with 10 bases between the two ends.

The gene calls are TRBV7-2 and TRBJ2-7; D might be TRBD2 (5 bases). This CDR3 region has 16 residues. Trimming pared 1 base from V and 0 bases from J, leaving 13 bases between. Germline V gene data show CDR1 as SGHTA and CDR2 as FQGNSA. This CDR3 reads CASSLVPRAGSYEQYF. The CDR3 DNA follows: TGTGCCAGCAGCTTAGTCCCGAGGGCGGGCTCCTACGAGCAGTACTTC.

As for this clone: One end of the junction does not line up with germline, which may come from a read error. The chain combines TRBV7-8 with TRBJ1-2; TRBD1 matches 8 bases. The CDR3 is 14 amino acids. Germline CDR1 SGHVS, CDR2 FQNEAQ. The CDR3: CATSRGTGNSGYTF. The CDR3 coding sequence is TGTGCCACCAGCCGAGGGACAGGCAATAGTGGCTACACCTTC.

J is TRBJ1-2 and V is TRBV5-5; D may be TRBD1 (5 bases). Germline values: CDR1 SGHKS, CDR2 YYEKEE (reference sequence). V shed 0 bases and J shed 7 bases, with 19 bases lying between them. The CDR3 runs to 16 residues. The CDR3 coding sequence is TGTGCCAGCAGCTTGGCGGAGGGGCCCCTATTTGGTGGCTACACCTTC. Translating it yields CASSLAEGPLFGGYTF. Using reference TRBV5-5 and TRBJ1-2 for the parts outside the CDR3, the full variable domain is DAGVTQSPTHLIKTRGQQVTLRCSPISGHKSVSWYQQVLGQGPQFIFQYYEKEERGRGNFPDRFSARQFPNYSSELNVNALLLGDSALYLCASSLAEGPLFGGYTFGSGTRLTVV.

J is TRBJ1-2 and V is TRBV12-3 or TRBV12-4, with D unresolved. V was clipped by 2 bases and J by 5 bases, with 9 bases between them. The CDR3 is made up of 13 amino acids. CDR3 in DNA: TGTGCCAGCAGTTTACGGCGGGAGTATGGCTACACCTTC. This sequence encodes CASSLRREYGYTF.

The chain links TRBV18 to TRBJ1-2, with 9 bases lining up with TRBD1. J was trimmed by 11 bases and V by 0 bases; bases with no gene match: 4. This CDR3 region has 13 residues. Germline CDR1 is KGHSH and CDR2 is LQKENI. The CDR3 DNA is TGTGCCAGCTCACCACCACAGGGGGCTGGTTACACCTTC. Protein product: CASSPPQGAGYTF.

The V call is TRBV7-9, the J call TRBJ1-1; 7 bases map to TRBD1. Germline V gene sequence: CDR1 SEHNR, CDR2 FQNEAQ (reference sequence). CDR3 length equals 15 residues. V was clipped by 5 bases and J by 1 base; unmatched bases: 7. As DNA, the CDR3 is TGTGCCAGCAGCCCCGGGACAGTAAAGAACACTGAAGCTTTCTTT. It codes for CASSPGTVKNTEAFF.

The chain uses TRBV28 and TRBJ1-4; 9 nucleotides agree with TRBD1. The CDR3 loop spans 14 amino acids. Trimming took 6 bases from V and 7 from J; bases not matched to a gene: 6. In germline, CDR1 is MDHEN, CDR2 SYDVKM. CDR3 nucleotide sequence: TGTGCCAGCAGGCCGGGACAGGGCGGTGAAAAACTGTTTTTT. Translating it yields CASRPGQGGEKLFF.

The chain recombines TRBV28 with TRBJ2-2; TRBD2 might be the D (6 bases). V was cut by 6 bases and J by 8 bases, with 16 bases left in between. Germline-derived CDR1 and CDR2 are MDHEN and SYDVKM. The CDR3 runs 14 residues. The CDR3 nucleotides are TGTGCCAGCAGGCGGGACGTAGGCCCGGGGGAGCTGTTTTTT. Its protein is CASRRDVGPGELFF.

The V and J genes are TRBV27 and TRBJ2-3, with 12 positions matching TRBD2. This CDR3 comprises 16 residues. Germline V gene data show CDR1 as MNHEY and CDR2 as SMNVEV (reference sequence). With V trimmed by 0 bases and J by 3 bases, 1 base remained unmatched. CDR3 amino acids: CASSLSGTSGTDTQYF. The CDR3 DNA sequence: TGTGCCAGCAGTTTATCCGGGACTAGCGGGACAGATACGCAGTATTTT.

This sequence joins TRBV29-1 and TRBJ1-1; 8 bases match TRBD1. This CDR3 spans 13 amino acids. V trimming: 4 bases; J trimming: 5 bases; junction bases outside the gene matches: 6. In germline, CDR1 is SQVTM, CDR2 ANQGSEA. The CDR3 nucleotides are TGCAGCGTTGGTGGACAGGGTATTACTGAAGCTTTCTTT. The encoded protein is CSVGGQGITEAFF. Using reference TRBV29-1 and TRBJ1-1 for the parts outside the CDR3, the full variable domain is SAVISQKPSRDICQRGTSLTIQCQVDSQVTMMFWYRQQPGQSLTLIATANQGSEATYESGFVIDKFPISRPNLTFSTLTVSNMSPEDSSIYLCSVGGQGITEAFFGQGTRLTVV.

This clone has only one observation. The chain employs TRBV19 and TRBJ2-1; TRBD2 matches 12 bases. The CDR3 totals 15 residues. CDR1 and CDR2 from the germline V gene are LNHDA and SQIVND (reference sequence). Trimming cost V 5 bases and J 7 bases; bases outside gene matches: 6. The CDR3 DNA is TGTGCCAGTAGTTTCCTAGCGGGAGGGATGAATGAGCAGTTCTTC. Translating it yields CASSFLAGGMNEQFF.

J is TRBJ1-5 and V is TRBV5-1, with D possibly TRBD1 on 5 matching bases. V dropped 0 bases and J dropped 11 bases, with 18 bases sitting between them. Germline V gene data show CDR1 as SGHRS and CDR2 as YFSETQ. The CDR3 is made up of 15 amino acids. The DNA for the CDR3 is TGCGCCAGCAGCTTGGATGGCAGGGCCCAGTCGGCCCAGCATTTT. Protein product: CASSLDGRAQSAQHF.